This TCR beta chain was captured in a study of response to subunit inactivated influenza vaccine. Study results and limitations: T cells newly recruited by each seasonal influenza vaccination are few, the authors suggested.

TCRdb used MiXCR to reprocess the RT-PCR reads, holding one entry per CDR3 protein. The sample holds roughly 650,000 distinct CDR3 sequences, 15% to 19% seen once. This clonotype was counted a few times. What it recognizes is unknown. V dropped 6 bases and J dropped 1 base, with 4 bases sitting between them. The CDR3 sequence is 12 residues long. Germline CDR1 is ENHRY and CDR2 is SYGVKD. The chain carries TRBV10-3 and TRBJ1-3; no clear D. The origin of this receptor is a man between 45 and 60 years old who received an inactivated influenza vaccine. The source was PBMCs from blood, collected roughly 12 days after vaccination. CDR3 bases: TGTGCCATCAGGACATCTGGAAACACCATATATTTT. It specifies CAIRTSGNTIYF.